This T cell receptor (beta chain) was retrieved from a study of human T cells and chemical hapten exposure. About the study: Skin of the upper inner arm, about 2 cm by about 2 cm, received 2% DPC for sensitization. After 6 days, upper back 0.01% DPC patch tests were scored.

This clonotype was observed at least ten times. Time point here: patch test 2, 6 weeks after DPC sensitization. Treatment defined: therapeutic diphenylcyclopropenone sensitization with weekly scalp DPC. The study drew its donors from alopecia patients who were 18 to 70 years old and suitable for DPC. Germline assignment: CDR1 MNHEY and CDR2 SVGEGT. CDR3 length equals 12 residues. Trimming took off 6 bases at V and 6 bases at J, with 9 bases between the two ends. In the original analysis: Counting gave a median of around 89,000 TCRs per sample, with values ranging from roughly 20,000 to 750,000. TCRdb re-called the RACE reads with MiXCR, one entry per CDR3 protein. V and J calls and clone size were set by TCRdb, not the authors. This sample carries about 69,000 distinct CDR3 sequences, 10% to 13% of them seen once, and the ten largest clones take around 6.8%.

This sequence joins TRBV6-2 or TRBV6-3 and TRBJ2-1; D is undetermined. This TCR was recovered from a woman between 45 and 65 years old with alopecia areata. Some clones in this sample may be carry-over from other donors' samples. Material: whole blood, obtained in connection with sensitization to the hapten diphenylcyclopropenone (DPC). This CDR3 reads CASSPQPNEQFF. In DNA, the CDR3 is TGTGCCAGCAGCCCCCAGCCCAATGAGCAGTTCTTC.